This TCR beta chain originates from a study of cytomegalovirus exposure and HLA in healthy donors. The CDR3 spans 13 residues. V dropped 0 bases and J dropped 4 bases, with 6 bases sitting between them. Germline V gene sequence: CDR1 SGHAT, CDR2 FQNNGV. The method was immunoSEQ multiplex PCR; TCRdb's version includes in-frame clones alone and lacks a portion of them. The sample includes approximately 140,000 clones, 80% to 90% of them seen just once. Separate from the approximately 670-subject first cohort, the approximately 120-subject validation cohort was the one that the donors belonged to. General study findings and limits: Diagnosis of cytomegalovirus status made by the classifier reportedly showed high specificity and sensitivity. The study found most TCR sequences rare, yet found some public TCRs in many donors.

The sample holds one count of this clone. Antigen specificity is unknown. Sequenced: PBMCs. The chain has TRBV11-2 and TRBJ2-5; D call uncertain. This clonotype was sampled from a woman aged 18-35 years in good health and CMV-seropositive. CDR3 sequence reads: CASSLERSETQYF. The CDR3 region has the DNA TGTGCCAGCAGCTTAGAGAGGTCAGAGACCCAGTACTTC.